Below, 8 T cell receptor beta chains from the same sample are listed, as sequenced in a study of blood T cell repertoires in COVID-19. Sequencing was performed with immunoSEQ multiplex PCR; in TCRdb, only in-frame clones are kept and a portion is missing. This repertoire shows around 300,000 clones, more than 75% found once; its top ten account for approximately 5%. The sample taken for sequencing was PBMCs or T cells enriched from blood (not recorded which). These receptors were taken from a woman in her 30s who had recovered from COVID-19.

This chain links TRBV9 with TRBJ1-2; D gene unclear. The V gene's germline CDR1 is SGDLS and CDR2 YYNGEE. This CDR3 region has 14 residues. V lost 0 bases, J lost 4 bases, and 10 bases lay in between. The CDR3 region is CASSVGGEVYGYTF. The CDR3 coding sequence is TGTGCCAGCAGCGTAGGCGGAGAAGTCTATGGCTACACCTTC.

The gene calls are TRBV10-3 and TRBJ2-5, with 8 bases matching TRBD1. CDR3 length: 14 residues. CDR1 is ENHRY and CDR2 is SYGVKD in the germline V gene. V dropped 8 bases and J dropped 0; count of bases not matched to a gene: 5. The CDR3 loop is CAIAAGGYQETQYF. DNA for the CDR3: TGTGCCATCGCCGCAGGGGGCTACCAAGAGACCCAGTACTTC.

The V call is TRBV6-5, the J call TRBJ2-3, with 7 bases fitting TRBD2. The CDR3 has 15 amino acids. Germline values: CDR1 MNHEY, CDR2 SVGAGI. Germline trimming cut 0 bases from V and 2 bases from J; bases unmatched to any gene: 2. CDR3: CASSYSSGVTDTQYF. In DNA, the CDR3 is TGTGCCAGCAGTTACTCGAGCGGGGTCACAGATACGCAGTATTTT.

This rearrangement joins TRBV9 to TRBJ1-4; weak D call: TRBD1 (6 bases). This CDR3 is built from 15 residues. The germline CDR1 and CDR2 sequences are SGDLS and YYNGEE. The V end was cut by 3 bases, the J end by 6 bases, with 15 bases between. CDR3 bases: TGTGCCAGCAGCGCATTACAGGGACGGGATGAAAAACTGTTTTTT. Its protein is CASSALQGRDEKLFF. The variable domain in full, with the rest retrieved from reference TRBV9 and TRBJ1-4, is DSGVTQTPKHLITATGQRVTLRCSPRSGDLSVYWYQQSLDQGLQFLIQYYNGEERAKGNILERFSAQQFPDLHSELNLSSLELGDSALYFCASSALQGRDEKLFFGSGTQLSVL.

The CDR3 DNA reads TGTGCCACCTGTCGGGGAGGGCATAGGAATCAGCCCCAGCATTTT. Translation: CATCRGGHRNQPQHF. The chain recombines TRBV28 with TRBJ1-5, with D unresolved. Trimming removed 10 bases at V and 4 bases at J, with 20 bases between. Germline CDR1 and CDR2: MDHEN and SYDVKM. This CDR3 is 15 amino acids long.

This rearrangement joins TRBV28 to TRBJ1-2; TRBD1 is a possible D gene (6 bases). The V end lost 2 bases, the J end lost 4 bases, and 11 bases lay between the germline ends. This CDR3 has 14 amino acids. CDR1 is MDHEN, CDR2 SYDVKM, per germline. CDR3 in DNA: TGTGCCAGCAGTTTAGTAACAGGGTTCTATGGCTACACCTTC. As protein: CASSLVTGFYGYTF.

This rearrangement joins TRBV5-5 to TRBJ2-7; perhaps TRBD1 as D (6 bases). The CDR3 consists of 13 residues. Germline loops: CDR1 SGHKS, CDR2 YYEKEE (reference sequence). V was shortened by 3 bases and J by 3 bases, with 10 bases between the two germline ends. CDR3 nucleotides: TGTGCCAGCAGCTCGGCGGACAGCTACGAGCAGTACTTC. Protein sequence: CASSSADSYEQYF.

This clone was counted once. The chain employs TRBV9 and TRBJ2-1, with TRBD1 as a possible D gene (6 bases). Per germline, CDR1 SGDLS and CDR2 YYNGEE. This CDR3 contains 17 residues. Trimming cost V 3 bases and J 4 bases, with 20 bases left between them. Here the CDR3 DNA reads TGTGCCAGCAGCGCCCAGACAGGACCAAGGGGGTACAATGAGCAGTTCTTC. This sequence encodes CASSAQTGPRGYNEQFF.